Sequencing of this T cell receptor (beta chain) was carried out in a study of T-cell reconstitution after alpha-beta-depleted transplantation in children. Broader study findings: Several patients had high TCRbeta diversity at day 60; it came from surviving recipient T cells and thymic progenitors.

Germline V gives CDR1 LGHNT, CDR2 FRNRAP. The CDR3 sequence is 14 residues long. Trimming stripped 8 bases from V and 2 bases from J, with 16 bases between. Turning to this clonotype: What it binds is unknown.

This sample's TCRbeta library carried unique molecular identifier barcodes. TCRdb used MiXCR to reprocess the PCR reads, holding one entry per CDR3 protein. The sample has 70,000 to 95,000 distinct CDR3 sequences, about 14% seen once. The sequence was obtained from a male patient aged 2-15 years who had a stem cell transplant for acute lymphoblastic leukemia, so the T cells may come from the graft donor. The chain recombines TRBV12-5 with TRBJ2-7, with D possibly being TRBD1 or TRBD2 (5 bases each). The sequences come from PBMCs, mostly from graft donor cells, collected 180 days after TCRalphabeta/CD19-depleted stem cell transplant. In DNA form, the CDR3 reads TGTGCTAGTTCGGTGGCCCAGGGACCCTACGAGCAGTACTTC. Translating gives CASSVAQGPYEQYF.